This paragraph reports one T cell receptor (beta chain). PCR primers comprised 60 Vbeta and 13 Jbeta primers. Sequencing used immunoSEQ multiplex PCR; TCRdb keeps in-frame clones, though not all of them. This sample has 120,000 to 150,000 clones, with around 73% found just once. The data were obtained in a study of cytomegalovirus exposure and HLA in healthy donors. The CDR3 runs to 16 residues. With 2 bases removed from V and 3 bases from J, the gap between germline ends came to 16 bases. Germline CDR1 is LNHDA and CDR2 is SQIVND (reference sequence). The source material was PBMCs. The sequence came from a woman aged 18-29 years in good health and CMV-seronegative. The gene calls are TRBV19 and TRBJ1-1; D not resolved. The CDR3 bases are TGTGCCAGTAGTATAACCCCCATGAGGAGGGACACTGAAGCTTTCTTT. Translated, it gives CASSITPMRRDTEAFF.